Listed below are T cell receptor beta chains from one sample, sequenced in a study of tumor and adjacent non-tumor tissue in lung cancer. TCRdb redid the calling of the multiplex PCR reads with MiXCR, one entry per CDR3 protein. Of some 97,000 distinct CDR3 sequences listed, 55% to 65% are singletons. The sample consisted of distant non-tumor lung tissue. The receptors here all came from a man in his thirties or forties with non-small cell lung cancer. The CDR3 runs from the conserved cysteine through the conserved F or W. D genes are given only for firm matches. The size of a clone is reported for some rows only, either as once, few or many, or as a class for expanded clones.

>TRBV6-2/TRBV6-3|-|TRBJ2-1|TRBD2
CASNLGLVYNEQFF
TGTGCCAGTAACCTGGGACTAGTATACAATGAGCAGTTCTTC
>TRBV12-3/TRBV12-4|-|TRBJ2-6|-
CASSPQEPGGNILTF
TGTGCCAGCAGTCCCCAGGAACCTGGGGGCAACATCCTGACTTTC
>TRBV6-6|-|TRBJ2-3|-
CGSSQTNWDTQYF
TGTGGCAGCAGTCAAACTAATTGGGATACCCAGTATTTT
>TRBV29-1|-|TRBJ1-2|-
CNVEDNSYGYTF
TGCAACGTTGAAGATAATAGTTATGGCTATACCTTC
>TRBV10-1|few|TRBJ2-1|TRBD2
CTTEVGTSGSNEQFF
TGCACCACAGAAGTTGGGACTAGCGGGAGCAATGAGCAGTTCTTC
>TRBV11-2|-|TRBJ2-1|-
CVGSRGYNEQFF
TGTGTCGGCAGTCGAGGCTACAATGAGCAGTTCTTC
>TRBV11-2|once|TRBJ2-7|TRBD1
CVSSPGQGVYEHYF
TGTGTCAGCAGCCCGGGGCAGGGGGTCTACGAGCACTACTTC
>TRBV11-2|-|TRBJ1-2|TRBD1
CASNDRGYGYTF
TGTGCCAGCAACGACAGGGGTTATGGGTACACCTTC
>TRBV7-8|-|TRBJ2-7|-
CVSSLDSYEQYF
TGTGTCAGCAGCTTAGATAGTTACGAGCAGTACTTC
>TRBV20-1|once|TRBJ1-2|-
CSAREGGSNFGYIF
TGCAGTGCTAGAGAGGGGGGATCAAACTTTGGCTACATCTTC
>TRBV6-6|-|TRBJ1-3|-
CASSLSVVLTGNTIYF
TGTGCCAGCAGTCTATCGGTGGTTTTAACAGGAAACACCATATATTTT
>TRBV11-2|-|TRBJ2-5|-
CTGSLGQQETQYF
TGTACCGGCAGCTTAGGACAGCAAGAGACCCAGTACTTC
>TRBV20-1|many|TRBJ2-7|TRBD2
CSAILPRGDYEQYF
TGCAGTGCCATCCTCCCTCGGGGGGACTACGAGCAGTACTTC
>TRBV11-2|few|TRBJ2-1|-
CASSLVASRTDEQLF
TGTGCCAGCAGCTTAGTGGCTAGCCGGACGGATGAGCAACTCTTC
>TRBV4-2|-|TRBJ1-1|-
CGSRGFINTDAFF
TGTGGCAGCAGGGGCTTCATAAACACTGATGCTTTCTTT
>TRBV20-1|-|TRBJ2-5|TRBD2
CSASSGEESKYF
TGCAGTGCTAGTAGCGGGGAAGAGAGCAAGTACTTC
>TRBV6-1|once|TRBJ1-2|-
CTSREDGYTF
TGTACCAGCAGAGAGGATGGCTACACCTTC
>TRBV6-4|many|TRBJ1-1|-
CASSDKEGQYYTEAFF
TGTGCCAGCAGTGACAAGGAGGGCCAGTATTACACTGAAGCTTTCTTT
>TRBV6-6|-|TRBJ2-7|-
CASSYPDSSYEQYF
TGTGCCAGCAGTTACCCTGACAGCTCCTACGAGCAGTACTTC
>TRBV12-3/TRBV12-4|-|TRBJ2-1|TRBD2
CVSNFRLAGGSWNEQFF
TGTGTCAGCAATTTCAGGCTAGCGGGGGGCTCGTGGAATGAGCAGTTCTTC
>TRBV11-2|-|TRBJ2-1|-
CASGLDRGGQFF
TGTGCCAGCGGCTTAGATCGGGGTGGGCAGTTCTTC
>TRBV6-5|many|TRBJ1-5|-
CASSKGSVSNQPQHF
TGTGCCAGTTCGAAGGGTTCGGTAAGCAATCAGCCCCAGCATTTT
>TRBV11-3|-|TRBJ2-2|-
CASSGEGVVGTGELFF
TGTGCCAGCAGCGGAGAGGGGGTTGTAGGGACCGGGGAGCTGTTTTTT
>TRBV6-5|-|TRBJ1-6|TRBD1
CVSGYTTGDDSPLHF
TGTGTCAGCGGTTACACGACAGGGGATGATTCACCCCTCCACTTT